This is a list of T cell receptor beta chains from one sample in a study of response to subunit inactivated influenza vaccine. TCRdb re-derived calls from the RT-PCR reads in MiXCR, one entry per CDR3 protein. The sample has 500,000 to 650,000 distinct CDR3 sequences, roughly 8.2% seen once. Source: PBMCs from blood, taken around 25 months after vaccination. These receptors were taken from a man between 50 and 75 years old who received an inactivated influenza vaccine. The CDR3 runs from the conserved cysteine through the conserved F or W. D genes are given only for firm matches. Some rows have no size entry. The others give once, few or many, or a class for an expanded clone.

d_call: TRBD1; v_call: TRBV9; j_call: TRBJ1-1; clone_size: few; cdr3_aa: CASSAGQGRDGNTEAFF; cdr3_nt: TGTGCCAGCAGCGCCGGACAGGGGCGGGACGGGAACACTGAAGCTTTCTTT
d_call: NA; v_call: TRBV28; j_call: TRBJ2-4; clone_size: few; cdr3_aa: CASSLFRSLAKNIQYF; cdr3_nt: TGTGCCAGCAGCTTGTTTAGAAGTTTAGCCAAAAACATTCAGTACTTC
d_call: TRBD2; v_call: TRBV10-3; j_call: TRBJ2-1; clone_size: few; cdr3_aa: CAIRALAGGAYEQFF; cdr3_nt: TGTGCCATCAGGGCCCTAGCGGGAGGAGCCTATGAGCAGTTCTTC
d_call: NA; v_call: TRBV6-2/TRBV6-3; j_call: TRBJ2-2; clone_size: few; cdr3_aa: CASRRDTSGELFF; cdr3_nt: TGTGCCAGCAGACGGGACACAAGCGGGGAGCTGTTTTTT
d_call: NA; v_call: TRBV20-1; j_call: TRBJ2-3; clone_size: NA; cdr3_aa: CSASRRATTDTQYF; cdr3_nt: TGCAGTGCTAGTCGACGGGCCACCACAGATACGCAGTATTTT
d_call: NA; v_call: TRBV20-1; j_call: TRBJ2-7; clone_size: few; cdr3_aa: CSARPLHRVQYEQYF; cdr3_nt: TGCAGTGCTAGACCACTACACAGGGTTCAATACGAGCAGTACTTC
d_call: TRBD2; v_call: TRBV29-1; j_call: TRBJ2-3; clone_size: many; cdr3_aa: CSVGRTRGGRPDTQYF; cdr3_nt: TGCAGCGTCGGTCGGACGCGGGGGGGCCGCCCAGATACGCAGTATTTT
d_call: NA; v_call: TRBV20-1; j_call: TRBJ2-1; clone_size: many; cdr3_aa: CSARAGTLNEQFF; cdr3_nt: TGCAGTGCTAGAGCTGGGACCCTCAATGAGCAGTTCTTC
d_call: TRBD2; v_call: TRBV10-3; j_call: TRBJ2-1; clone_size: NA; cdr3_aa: CAISMGLAGGLYNEQFF; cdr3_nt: TGTGCCATCAGTATGGGACTAGCGGGGGGGCTATACAATGAGCAGTTCTTC
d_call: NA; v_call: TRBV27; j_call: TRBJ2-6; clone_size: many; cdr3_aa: CASSLSAGANVLTF; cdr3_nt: TGTGCCAGCAGTTTATCGGCCGGGGCCAACGTCCTGACTTTC
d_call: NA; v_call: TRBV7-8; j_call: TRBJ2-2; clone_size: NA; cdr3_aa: CASSLVLLGTGELFF; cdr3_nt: TGTGCCAGCAGCTTAGTATTATTGGGCACCGGGGAGCTGTTTTTT
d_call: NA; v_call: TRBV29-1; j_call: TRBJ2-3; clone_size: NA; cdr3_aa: CSVEVILETQGDTQYF; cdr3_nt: TGCAGCGTTGAAGTGATCCTCGAGACTCAAGGAGATACGCAGTATTTT
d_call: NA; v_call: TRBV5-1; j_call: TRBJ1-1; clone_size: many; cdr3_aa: CASSLGLTTEAFF; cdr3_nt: TGCGCCAGCAGCCTCGGATTGACCACTGAAGCTTTCTTT
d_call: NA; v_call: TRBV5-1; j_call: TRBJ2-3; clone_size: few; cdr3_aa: CASSDTSSDTQYF; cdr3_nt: TGCGCCAGCAGCGATACTAGTTCAGATACGCAGTATTTT
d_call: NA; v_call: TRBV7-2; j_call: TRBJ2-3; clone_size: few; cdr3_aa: CASSLEVRADTQYF; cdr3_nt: TGTGCCAGCAGCTTAGAGGTTCGAGCAGATACGCAGTATTTT
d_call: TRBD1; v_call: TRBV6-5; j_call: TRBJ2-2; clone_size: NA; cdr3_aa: CASSYWITGGSGELFF; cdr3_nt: TGTGCCAGCAGTTATTGGATTACAGGGGGCTCCGGGGAGCTGTTTTTT
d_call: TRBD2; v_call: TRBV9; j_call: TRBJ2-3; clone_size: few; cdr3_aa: CASSVGTSGRITDTQYF; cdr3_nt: TGTGCCAGCAGCGTTGGGACTAGCGGGAGGATCACAGATACGCAGTATTTT
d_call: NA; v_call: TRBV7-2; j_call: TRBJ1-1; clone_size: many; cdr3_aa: CASSLSSTEAFF; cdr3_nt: TGTGCCAGCAGCTTATCCAGCACTGAAGCTTTCTTT
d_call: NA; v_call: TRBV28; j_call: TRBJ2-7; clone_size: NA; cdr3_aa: CASSLFRGLWVEQYF; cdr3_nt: TGTGCCAGCAGTTTATTTCGGGGGCTTTGGGTCGAGCAGTACTTC
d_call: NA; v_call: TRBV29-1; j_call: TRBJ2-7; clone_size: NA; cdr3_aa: CSGMVGARGRHEQYF; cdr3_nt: TGCAGCGGGATGGTGGGTGCGAGGGGCAGACACGAGCAGTACTTC
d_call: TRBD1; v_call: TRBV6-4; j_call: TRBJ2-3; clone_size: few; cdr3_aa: CASKQGASSSTDTQYF; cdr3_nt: TGTGCCAGCAAGCAGGGGGCCTCCTCTAGCACAGATACGCAGTATTTT
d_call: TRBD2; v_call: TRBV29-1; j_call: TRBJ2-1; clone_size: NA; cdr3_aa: CSVEGSSGVYNEQFF; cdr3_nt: TGCAGCGTTGAAGGGTCTAGCGGAGTCTACAATGAGCAGTTCTTC
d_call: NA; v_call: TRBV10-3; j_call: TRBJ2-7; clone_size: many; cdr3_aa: CAISRAHYEQYF; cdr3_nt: TGTGCCATCAGTAGGGCCCACTACGAGCAGTACTTC
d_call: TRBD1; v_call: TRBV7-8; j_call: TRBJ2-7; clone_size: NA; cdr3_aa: CASSERDSSYEQYF; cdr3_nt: TGTGCCAGCAGCGAGAGGGACAGCTCCTACGAGCAGTACTTC
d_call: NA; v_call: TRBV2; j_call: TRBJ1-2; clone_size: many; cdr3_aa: CASSDHADYGYTF; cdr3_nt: TGTGCCAGCAGTGATCACGCGGACTATGGCTACACCTTC
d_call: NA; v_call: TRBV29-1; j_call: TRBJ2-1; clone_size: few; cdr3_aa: CSIGPSDNEQFF; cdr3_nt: TGCAGCATCGGACCTTCCGACAATGAGCAGTTCTTC
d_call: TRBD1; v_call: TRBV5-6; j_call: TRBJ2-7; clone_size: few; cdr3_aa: CASSMTGGYEQYF; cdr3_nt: TGTGCCAGCAGTATGACAGGGGGTTACGAGCAGTACTTC
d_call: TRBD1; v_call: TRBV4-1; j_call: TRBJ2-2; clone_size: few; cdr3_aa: CASSPSRTGPGELFF; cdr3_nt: TGCGCCAGCAGCCCTTCTAGGACAGGACCCGGGGAGCTGTTTTTT
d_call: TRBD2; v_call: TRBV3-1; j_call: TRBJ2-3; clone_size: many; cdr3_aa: CASSRRGGPTDTQYF; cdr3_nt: TGTGCCAGCAGCCGACGGGGGGGCCCCACAGATACGCAGTATTTT
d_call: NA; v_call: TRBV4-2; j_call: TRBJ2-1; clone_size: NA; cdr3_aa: CASSHKGNEQFF; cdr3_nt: TGTGCCAGCAGCCATAAAGGGAATGAGCAGTTCTTC
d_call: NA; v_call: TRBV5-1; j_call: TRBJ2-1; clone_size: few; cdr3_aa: CASSLATAANEQFF; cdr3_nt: TGCGCCAGCAGCTTGGCGACAGCAGCGAATGAGCAGTTCTTC
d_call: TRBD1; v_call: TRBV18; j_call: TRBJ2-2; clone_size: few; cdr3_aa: CASSPLDRGLPGELFF; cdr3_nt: TGTGCCAGCTCACCCCTTGACAGGGGGCTGCCCGGGGAGCTGTTTTTT
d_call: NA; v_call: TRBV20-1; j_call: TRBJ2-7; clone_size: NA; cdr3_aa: CSARDRGGYEQYF; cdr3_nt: TGCAGTGCTAGGGACAGAGGGGGCTACGAGCAGTACTTC
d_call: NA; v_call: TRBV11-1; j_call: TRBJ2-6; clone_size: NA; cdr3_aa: CASSLAGQGARNSGANVLTF; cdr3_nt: TGTGCCAGCAGCTTAGCCGGGCAGGGTGCCCGGAATTCTGGGGCCAACGTCCTGACTTTC
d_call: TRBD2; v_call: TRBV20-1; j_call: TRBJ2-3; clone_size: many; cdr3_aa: CSAGQAGTSATDTQYF; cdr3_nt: TGCAGTGCTGGGCAAGCCGGGACTAGCGCCACAGATACGCAGTATTTT
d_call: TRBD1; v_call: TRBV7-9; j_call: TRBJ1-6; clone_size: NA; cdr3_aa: CASSLRQGASNSPLHF; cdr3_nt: TGTGCCAGCAGCCTTCGACAGGGGGCAAGTAATTCACCCCTCCACTTT
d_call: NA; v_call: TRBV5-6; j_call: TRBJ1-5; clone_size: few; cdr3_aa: CASSSSDGGQNQPQHF; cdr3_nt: TGTGCCAGCAGCTCCTCGGACGGCGGGCAAAATCAGCCCCAGCATTTT
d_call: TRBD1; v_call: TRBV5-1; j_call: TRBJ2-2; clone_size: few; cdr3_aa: CASSLDHRGQGRTGELFF; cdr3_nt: TGCGCCAGCAGCTTGGACCACCGGGGACAGGGTCGCACCGGGGAGCTGTTTTTT
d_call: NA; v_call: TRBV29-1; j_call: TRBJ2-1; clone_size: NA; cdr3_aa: CSVEGLVNEQFF; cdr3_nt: TGCAGCGTTGAGGGACTTGTAAATGAGCAGTTCTTC
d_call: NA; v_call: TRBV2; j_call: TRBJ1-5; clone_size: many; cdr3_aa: CASSFGGRGYSNQPQHF; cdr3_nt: TGTGCCAGCAGTTTTGGGGGCAGGGGCTATAGCAATCAGCCCCAGCATTTT
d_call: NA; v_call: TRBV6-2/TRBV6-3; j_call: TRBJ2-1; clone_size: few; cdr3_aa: CASSSQGRRVRDEQFF; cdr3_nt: TGTGCCAGCAGTTCCCAAGGGCGGAGGGTTAGGGATGAGCAGTTCTTC
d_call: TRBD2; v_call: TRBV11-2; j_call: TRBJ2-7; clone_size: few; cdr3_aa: CASSLEGGGEQYF; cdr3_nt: TGTGCCAGCAGCTTAGAGGGGGGGGGCGAGCAGTACTTC
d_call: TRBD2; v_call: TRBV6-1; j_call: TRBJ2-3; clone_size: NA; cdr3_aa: CASRTSGGPRGDTQYF; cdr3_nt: TGTGCCAGCAGAACTAGCGGGGGGCCCCGTGGAGATACGCAGTATTTT
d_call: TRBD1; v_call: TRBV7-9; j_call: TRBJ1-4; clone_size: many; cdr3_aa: CASSLKGASEKLFF; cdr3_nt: TGTGCCAGCAGCTTGAAGGGGGCGAGTGAAAAACTGTTTTTT
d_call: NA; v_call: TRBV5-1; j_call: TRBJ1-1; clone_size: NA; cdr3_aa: CASSFNFDEGGRRGTEAFF; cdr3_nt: TGCGCCAGCAGCTTTAATTTTGACGAAGGGGGGCGTAGGGGTACTGAAGCTTTCTTT
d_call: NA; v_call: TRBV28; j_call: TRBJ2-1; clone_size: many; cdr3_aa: CASSPRGGSGQFF; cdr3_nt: TGTGCCAGCAGTCCAAGGGGTGGTTCGGGGCAGTTCTTC